The clone carrying this TCR beta chain was recorded only once. As yet, its antigen is unknown. The source of the sample is a study of cytotoxic CD8 clonotypes in ibrutinib-treated CLL. Broader study findings: Baseline clonality exceeded age-matched healthy donors and tracked circulating CD8+ T-cell counts.

Trimming took off 1 base at V and 2 bases at J, with 26 bases between the two ends. The V gene's germline CDR1 is MGHRA and CDR2 YSYEKL. The CDR3 runs 20 residues. The intended depth for sequencing was 1 in 200,000 to 1 in 1 million T cells. Only in-frame clones appear in the TCRdb table, and some are missing; sequencing was by immunoSEQ multiplex PCR. The table records about 160,000 clones, about four fifths of them present only once. The starting material was PBMCs, obtained after 12 months of ibrutinib treatment. The V and J genes are TRBV4-1 and TRBJ1-2, with D possibly TRBD1 on 5 matching bases. The sequence came from a human donor with chronic lymphocytic leukemia. In DNA form, the CDR3 reads TGCGCCAGCAGCCAAGGGGGGAGTCGGGGCGAGGACCCCCGCAACTATGGCTACACCTTC. Translated, it gives CASSQGGSRGEDPRNYGYTF.